This T cell receptor (beta chain) came from a study of blood T cell repertoires in COVID-19 (dated by TCRdb to 2020 to 2022). Regarding the study in general: Samples from collaborators originated in the United States, Italy and Spain and spanned both the acute and convalescent phases of COVID-19. The material from the prospective study consisted of cDNA or gDNA derived from T cells, B-cell-depleted T cells, or PBMCs. Where available, HLA class I and class II types were taken from metadata supplied by the sample provider and were not determined by assay-based typing. The samples were drawn from two sources: the first 160 participants of the ongoing ImmuneRACE study, and 1,200 or so subjects contributed by 6 global collaborators. The dataset comprised deeply sampled blood TCRbeta repertoires from subjects exposed to, actively infected with, or recovered from COVID-19. Sample metadata almost always included a de-identified subject ID, COVID-19 status, age in years and sex. The repertoires were released in a freely available public database intended as a resource for research on the immune response to SARS-CoV-2.

The paper's findings and limits, for the study overall: The amount of clinical and demographic metadata varied by source and participant and was provided uncurated.

TCRbeta CDR3 regions were amplified from genomic DNA by means of the immunoSEQ Assay, a bias-controlled multiplex PCR. As for the original processing: The number of nucleated cells in each sample was estimated by amplification of reference gene primers within the assay. Sequence reads were collapsed and filtered to measure the absolute abundance of every unique TCRbeta CDR3 rearrangement. For each sample, productive Simpson clonality was calculated by taking the square root of Simpson's diversity index across productive rearrangements. This immuneACCESS table, as held by TCRdb, lists in-frame sequences with V and J called but not all clones. Of the missing ones, under half trace to an unresolved V gene in checked studies; the others have no known cause. Clone size and the V and J calls come from that table; the DNA yielded D and trimming. In all, the sample holds some 200,000 clones, and 70% to 90% of those were seen once. The leading ten clones occupy roughly 2.2% of the sample.

This clone was recorded a few times. The target of this receptor is not known. Base qualities are not provided; no much larger clone lies one nucleotide away. Germline trimming: 10 bases from V, 2 bases from J; junction bases outside gene matches: 5. The CDR3 spans 14 residues, from the cysteine through the phenylalanine. Only the CDR3 DNA stays, 42 bases, in frame from base 1. CDR1 SNHLY and CDR2 FYNNEI were looked up in the germline V gene. Collaborating institutions collected whole blood in K2EDTA tubes following their own protocols. For TCRbeta analysis, collaborators shipped samples in one of three forms: frozen whole blood, isolated PBMCs, or DNA extracted from either of those sample types.

The clonotype comes from a woman aged 45-65 years with acute or convalescent COVID-19. Sequenced input: peripheral blood. The sequence is built from TRBV2 and TRBJ1-2; TRBD1 matches 12 bases in the middle. The CDR3 protein is CATSGQGANYGYTF. The DNA sequence reads TGTGCCACCTCGGGACAGGGGGCAAACTATGGCTACACCTTC. The reference TRBV2 and TRBJ1-2 proteins fill in what lies around the CDR3, so the full variable domain reads EPEVTQTPSHQVTQMGQEVILRCVPISNHLYFYWYRQILGQKVEFLVSFYNNEISEKSEIFDDQFSVERPDGSNFTLKIRSTKLEDSAMYFCATSGQGANYGYTFGSGTRLTVV.